This T cell receptor (beta chain) was retrieved from a study of OX40 agonist ivuxolimab in advanced cancers. The table came from immunoSEQ multiplex PCR; TCRdb's copy has only in-frame clones and leaves some out. The data hold tens of thousands of clones, with around 90% observed a single time. The CDR3 is made up of 15 amino acids. Unmatched junction bases numbered 2, after V lost 0 bases and J lost 8 bases. The germline CDR1 and CDR2 sequences are LGHNA and YNFKEQ. This TCR was recovered from an adult with an advanced solid tumor such as melanoma, head and neck, liver or kidney cancer. The sequenced sample was CD4+ or CD8+ T cells sorted from blood, obtained in a trial of the OX40 agonist ivuxolimab. The chain combines TRBV4-2 with TRBJ2-4; 12 nucleotides match TRBD2. The CDR3: CASSQDRLAGDIQYF. DNA of the CDR3: TGTGCCAGCAGCCAAGATCGACTAGCGGGAGACATTCAGTACTTC.